This entry concerns a single T cell receptor (beta chain). This receptor's antigen is unknown. Base qualities are not provided; no much larger clone lies one nucleotide away. The sample's treatment or condition label, decoded: allogeneic hematopoietic cell transplantation with graft depleted of TCRalphabeta T cells and CD19 B cells. The transplant recipients were children given TCRalphabeta/CD19-depleted allogeneic hematopoietic cell grafts. This sample is drawn from a study of T-cell reconstitution after alpha-beta-depleted transplantation in children (dated by TCRdb to between 2015 and 2016). With regard to the full study: Using TCR repertoire profiling, the study quantitatively followed how T-cell immune reconstitution unfolded in children after TCRalphabeta/CD19-depleted allogeneic hematopoietic cell transplantation.

Library preparation was by PCR. Instrument on record: Illumina HiSeq 2500. TCR library preparation used molecular barcoding, with unique molecular identifiers applied to normalize quantification of the TCRbeta repertoire. TCRdb handled the public reads itself, with Q25 trimming in fastp and clone calling in MiXCR, and kept productive beta chains. Every CDR3 protein is listed once, alongside the most common genes and DNA of its rows. This sample is represented by 530,000 or so distinct CDR3 sequences; about a quarter of them were singletons. The ten largest make up less than 40% of the sample. Including the terminal cysteine and phenylalanine, the CDR3 comprises 14 residues. Only the CDR3 DNA is retained, 42 bases long and in frame from the first base. Reading the germline V gene gives CDR1 SGHRS and CDR2 YFSETQ. Trimming takes 4 bases from V and 10 bases from J, and the germline ends sit 18 bases apart.

Findings and caveats that apply to the study as a whole: In some patients, the high TCRbeta diversity seen at day 60 was put down to recipient T cells and intrathymic progenitors that had survived conditioning. The apparently early alphabetaT-cell count recovery about two months after transplant was reportedly dependent on only several hundred rapidly expanded clones derived from non-depleted graft cells. The frequencies of hyperexpanded clones fell over the following months, and after one year, T-cell counts and TCRbeta diversity were mostly attributed to newly produced T cells.

The chain is made from TRBV5-1 and TRBJ2-1, with TRBD1 as a weak D call on 6 bases. The specimen comprised PBMCs, sampled before TCRalphabeta/CD19-depleted stem cell transplant. This clonotype was obtained from a boy in the first two years of life with Wiskott-Aldrich syndrome, due to receive a stem cell transplant. The CDR3 has the sequence CASSETGQRDEQFF. The nucleotide sequence is given as TGCGCCAGCAGCGAAACGGGACAAAGGGACGAGCAGTTCTTC.